The 29 T cell receptor beta chains presented below share a single source sample, sequenced in a study of T-cell reconstitution after alpha-beta-depleted transplantation in children. As it was prepared, the TCRbeta library received unique molecular identifiers. TCRdb recomputed calls from the PCR reads with MiXCR, one row per CDR3 protein. The data hold hundreds of thousands of distinct CDR3 sequences, with roughly 26% observed a single time. Specimen: PBMCs, collected before TCRalphabeta/CD19-depleted stem cell transplant. These TCRs come from a girl aged 2 to 9 with Fanconi anemia, due to receive a stem cell transplant.

The chain is built from TRBV20-1 and TRBJ1-1; 8 bases are shared with TRBD1. CDR1 and CDR2 (germline): DFQATT, SNEGSKA (reference sequence). Unmatched junction bases numbered 9, after V lost 6 bases and J lost 0 bases. This CDR3 has 15 amino acids. The chain's CDR3 is CSAGQGSKVNTEAFF. The CDR3 DNA reads TGCAGTGCCGGACAGGGAAGCAAGGTGAACACTGAAGCTTTCTTT.

This clonotype was found many times. This chain joins TRBV12-3 or TRBV12-4 and TRBJ2-1; D assignment may be TRBD1 or TRBD2 (5 bases each). This CDR3 contains 15 residues. Trimming cost V 2 bases and J 9 bases, with 17 bases left between them. The CDR3 DNA follows: TGTGCCAGCAGTTTATACGGGACGCCCGAAAGTGAGCAGTTCTTC. It translates to CASSLYGTPESEQFF.

J is TRBJ2-7 and V is TRBV6-1; 7 bases align to TRBD1. The length of the CDR3 is 14 residues. Trimming removed 5 bases from V and 4 bases from J; junction bases left unmatched: 8. Germline CDR1 reads MNHNS; CDR2 reads SASEGT. The CDR3 DNA follows: TGTGCCAGCAGTACCCTCGGGACAGCATACGAGCAGTACTTC. This gives the protein CASSTLGTAYEQYF.

This clonotype was counted at least ten times. The chain recombines TRBV5-1 with TRBJ2-2; D uncertain. Germline-derived CDR1 and CDR2 are SGHRS and YFSETQ. Trimming cost V 3 bases and J 2 bases, with 8 bases left between them. The CDR3 has 14 amino acids. The CDR3 loop reads CASSYGLNTGELFF. For the CDR3, the DNA is TGCGCCAGCAGCTATGGGTTAAACACCGGGGAGCTGTTTTTT.

CDR3 region: CASSLYSAGLAGELFF. The CDR3 DNA sequence: TGTGCCAGCAGTTTATACTCGGCAGGGTTGGCCGGGGAGCTGTTTTTT. The rearrangement links TRBV28 to TRBJ2-2; tentative D call: TRBD1 (5 bases). Germline V gene data show CDR1 as MDHEN and CDR2 as SYDVKM. The CDR3 totals 16 residues. V was clipped by 1 base and J by 6 bases, with 15 bases between them.

This clonotype was recorded a few times. The V call is TRBV7-9, the J call TRBJ2-7, with a possible D match to TRBD1 (6 bases). Trimming shortened V by 5 bases and J by 2 bases, and 13 bases separated the two germline ends. Germline CDR1 is SEHNR and CDR2 is FQNEAQ (reference sequence). This CDR3 has 14 residues. CDR3 loop: CASSETGDTYEQYF. The DNA for the CDR3 is TGTGCCAGCAGCGAGACAGGTGACACCTACGAGCAGTACTTC.

This clonotype was recorded a few times. In DNA form, the CDR3 reads TGTGCCAGCAGTGAATTGGTGGAGAATACAGGGTATGAGACCCAGTACTTC. Translation gives CASSELVENTGYETQYF. The chain recombines TRBV25-1 with TRBJ2-5; D might be TRBD1 (6 bases). This CDR3 region has 17 residues. In germline, CDR1 is MGHDK, CDR2 SYGVNS. Trimming took 1 base from V and 5 from J, leaving 20 bases between them.

The sample holds many counts of this clonotype. CDR3 DNA: TGCGCCAGCAGCAGCCTAGCGGGGCGCACAGATACGCAGTATTTT. Its protein is CASSSLAGRTDTQYF. V is TRBV5-1 and J is TRBJ2-3, with 9 nucleotides matching TRBD2. V gave up 4 bases and J gave up 1 base; unmatched junction bases: 4. Germline CDR1 reads SGHRS; CDR2 reads YFSETQ. The CDR3 length is 15 residues. The entire variable domain, with the rest obtained from reference TRBV5-1 and TRBJ2-3, is as follows: KAGVTQTPRYLIKTRGQQVTLSCSPISGHRSVSWYQQTPGQGLQFLFEYFSETQRNKGNFPGRFSGRQFSNSRSEMNVSTLELGDSALYLCASSSLAGRTDTQYFGPGTRLTVL.

The chain uses TRBV5-1 and TRBJ2-7, with D tentatively TRBD1 or TRBD2 (5 bases each). CDR1 is SGHRS and CDR2 is YFSETQ in the germline V gene. The V end was cut by 0 bases, the J end by 1 base, with 11 bases between. CDR3 length: 15 residues. The CDR3 nucleotides are TGCGCCAGCAGCTTGGATACGAGGGGTTCCTACGAGCAGTACTTC. Its protein is CASSLDTRGSYEQYF.

This clonotype showed up just a few times. The J gene is TRBJ2-1, the V gene TRBV6-2 or TRBV6-3; 7 bases fit TRBD2. The CDR3 is 15 amino acids. Germline assignment: CDR1 MNHEY and CDR2 SVGEGT. With 5 bases clipped from V and 0 bases from J, the junction kept 4 bases outside the gene matches. The DNA of the CDR3 is TGTGCCAGCAGTACCCGGACTAGCTCCTACAATGAGCAGTTCTTC. As protein: CASSTRTSSYNEQFF.

DNA for the CDR3: TGTGCCAGCAGTTACGTGGGTATGGAGACCCAGTACTTC. It encodes CASSYVGMETQYF. V usage is TRBV6-5 and J usage is TRBJ2-5; D not certain. Germline V gene sequence: CDR1 MNHEY, CDR2 SVGAGI. The CDR3 consists of 13 residues. V dropped 2 bases and J dropped 5 bases, with 9 bases sitting between them.

The chain employs TRBV29-1 and TRBJ2-7; perhaps TRBD1 as D (5 bases). The CDR3 loop spans 15 amino acids. Trimming pared 5 bases from V and 2 bases from J, leaving 19 bases between. Germline V gives CDR1 SQVTM, CDR2 ANQGSEA. The CDR3 coding sequence is TGCAGCGTTTCTCTCCGAGACAGTCCAGCCTACGAGCAGTACTTC. Its translation is CSVSLRDSPAYEQYF.

This clonotype came up many times. The chain uses TRBV7-2 and TRBJ2-7; 11 nucleotides align to TRBD2. The V gene end was trimmed by 1 base and the J gene end by 5 bases; junction bases not matched to a gene: 7. The CDR3 extends over 16 amino acids. The germline CDR1 and CDR2 sequences are SGHTA and FQGNSA. The CDR3, as DNA: TGTGCCAGCAGCTTAGAACCCACTAGCGGGAGAGACGAGCAGTACTTC. Translating gives CASSLEPTSGRDEQYF.

This clonotype was detected many times. In DNA, the CDR3 is TGCAGCGTTGGTTTGTCAGGGAATGAAAAACTGTTTTTT. Its translation: CSVGLSGNEKLFF. V is TRBV29-1 and J is TRBJ1-4, with D maybe TRBD1 (5 bases). The CDR3 totals 13 residues. CDR1 and CDR2 from the germline V gene are SQVTM and ANQGSEA. With 4 bases removed from V and 5 bases from J, the gap between germline ends came to 11 bases. The variable domain in full, completed from reference TRBV29-1 and TRBJ1-4, reads SAVISQKPSRDICQRGTSLTIQCQVDSQVTMMFWYRQQPGQSLTLIATANQGSEATYESGFVIDKFPISRPNLTFSTLTVSNMSPEDSSIYLCSVGLSGNEKLFFGSGTQLSVL.

The chain recombines TRBV5-1 with TRBJ2-7; 10 bases match TRBD2. From germline, CDR1 is SGHRS and CDR2 YFSETQ. The CDR3 is made up of 15 amino acids. The junction had 8 bases not matched to a gene; V was cut back by 4 bases and J by 4 bases. In DNA, the CDR3 is TGCGCCAGCAGCCTGGGGCCTAGCGGGAGTTACGAGCAGTACTTC. It is translated as CASSLGPSGSYEQYF.

This clonotype showed up many times. This chain's CDR3 is CASSFPDGLATTDTQYF. CDR3 coding DNA: TGTGCCAGCAGCTTTCCGGATGGACTAGCGACCACAGATACGCAGTATTTT. V usage is TRBV5-6 and J usage is TRBJ2-3, with TRBD2 matching over 9 bases. The V gene's germline CDR1 is SGHDT and CDR2 YYEEEE. Unmatched junction bases numbered 9, after V lost 2 bases and J lost 2 bases. The CDR3 extends over 17 amino acids.

V and J are TRBV7-9 and TRBJ1-1, with D unclear. Trimming removed 5 bases from V and 3 bases from J, with 13 bases in between. The germline CDR1 and CDR2 sequences are SEHNR and FQNEAQ (reference sequence). This CDR3 region has 14 residues. DNA of the CDR3: TGTGCCAGCAGCCCGGAGCCGAAATACACTGAAGCTTTCTTT. This translates into CASSPEPKYTEAFF.

This clonotype was seen at least ten times. The V and J genes are TRBV5-1 and TRBJ2-7, with a weak D call TRBD2 (6 bases). CDR1 is SGHRS, CDR2 YFSETQ, per germline. V lost 5 bases and J 2 bases, leaving 11 bases between the germline ends. The CDR3 is 13 amino acids. The DNA for the CDR3 is TGCGCCAGCAGGTATAGCGGCACCTACGAGCAGTACTTC. Encoded protein: CASRYSGTYEQYF.

This clonotype was picked up many times. The genes are TRBV25-1 and TRBJ2-1; TRBD2 aligns across 11 bases. Looked up from germline, CDR1 is MGHDK and CDR2 is SYGVNS. Unmatched junction bases numbered 9, after V lost 5 bases and J lost 6 bases. This CDR3 comprises 16 residues. The CDR3 reads CASSKTSGMLGNEQFF. The CDR3 region has the DNA TGTGCCAGCAGTAAGACTAGCGGGATGCTGGGCAATGAGCAGTTCTTC.

The chain carries TRBV18 and TRBJ1-1; D might be TRBD1 (5 bases). Germline V gene data show CDR1 as KGHSH and CDR2 as LQKENI. This CDR3 spans 15 amino acids. V lost 3 bases and J 1 base, leaving 12 bases between the germline ends. The CDR3 DNA sequence: TGTGCCAGCTCACCGTACGGGGGATCGAACACTGAAGCTTTCTTT. Its translation: CASSPYGGSNTEAFF.

This clonotype has only a few counts. This chain connects TRBV20-1 to TRBJ2-7, with 11 nucleotides matching TRBD1. In germline, CDR1 is DFQATT, CDR2 SNEGSKA (reference sequence). Trimming took 0 bases from V and 3 from J; bases not matched to a gene: 4. This CDR3 spans 15 amino acids. For the CDR3, the DNA is TGCAGTGCTAGAGATCAGGGGACAGGGGGCTACGAGCAGTACTTC. Its translation: CSARDQGTGGYEQYF.

The rearrangement uses TRBV4-1 and TRBJ2-1, with D perhaps matching TRBD1 (6 bases). The CDR3 contains 15 residues. Germline values: CDR1 MGHRA, CDR2 YSYEKL. V gave up 2 bases and J gave up 2 bases, with 10 bases separating them. The DNA of the CDR3 is TGCGCCAGCAGCCAAATAGGGGGAACCTACAATGAGCAGTTCTTC. It specifies CASSQIGGTYNEQFF.

This clonotype was counted only a few times. V gene TRBV6-5 combines with J gene TRBJ2-7; a weak D match, TRBD1 (6 bases). Deletions cut 6 bases from V and 4 bases from J, with 19 bases between. CDR1 and CDR2 (germline): MNHEY, SVGAGI. The CDR3 loop spans 15 amino acids. This chain's CDR3 is CASSPPDRNYYEQYF. CDR3 bases: TGTGCCAGCAGCCCCCCCGACAGGAATTATTACGAGCAGTACTTC.

The chain is built from TRBV29-1 and TRBJ1-2; 7 bases fit TRBD1. CDR1 is SQVTM, CDR2 ANQGSEA, per germline. This CDR3 spans 13 amino acids. V gave up 4 bases and J gave up 4 bases; unmatched junction bases: 6. The CDR3 sequence: CSVVGQDPYGYTF. DNA for the CDR3: TGCAGCGTTGTCGGACAGGATCCCTATGGCTACACCTTC.

This clonotype was seen many times. The chain recombines TRBV21-1 with TRBJ2-1. TRBV21-1 is an annotated pseudogene. The CDR3 totals 13 residues. CDR3 sequence reads: CASSKYVGPQQFF. CDR3 coding DNA: TGTGCCAGCAGCAAATACGTGGGTCCGCAGCAGTTCTTC.

The V call is TRBV20-1, the J call TRBJ1-5; 10 bases fit TRBD1. The trim removed 0 bases at V and 8 bases at J, leaving 10 bases unmatched. Germline CDR1 is DFQATT and CDR2 is SNEGSKA (reference sequence). This CDR3 is built from 16 residues. Written as DNA, the CDR3 is TGCAGTGCTAGAGAGCATACCTGGGACAGGGGAAAGCCCCAGCATTTT. As protein: CSAREHTWDRGKPQHF.

This clonotype has more than one count but fewer than ten. The rearrangement joins TRBV12-3 or TRBV12-4 to TRBJ1-1; 9 bases are a match to TRBD1. This CDR3 region has 18 residues. Trimming cost V 3 bases and J 4 bases; bases outside gene matches: 15. Here the CDR3 reads CASSFGQGMAWGVTEAFF. CDR3 in DNA: TGTGCCAGCAGTTTTGGACAGGGGATGGCTTGGGGGGTCACTGAAGCTTTCTTT.

In its sample, this clonotype was seen a few times. J is TRBJ2-7 and V is TRBV12-3 or TRBV12-4; tentative D call: TRBD2 (6 bases). The CDR3 extends over 14 amino acids. V was shortened by 3 bases and J by 5 bases, with 14 bases between the two germline ends. CDR3 residues: CASSFIRPGDEQYF. The CDR3 bases are TGTGCCAGCAGTTTCATCCGCCCGGGGGACGAGCAGTACTTC.

This clonotype was recorded many times. The rearrangement joins TRBV12-3 or TRBV12-4 to TRBJ2-3, with TRBD2 matching over 8 bases. The CDR3 consists of 13 residues. J lost 9 bases, V lost 5 bases, and 7 bases had no gene match. In nucleotides, the CDR3 is TGTGCCAGCAGTCGCAGCGGGAGACTCACGCAGTATTTT. It is translated as CASSRSGRLTQYF.